The rows below give T cell receptor beta chains drawn from one sample of a study of shared clonotypes between healthy human individuals. The assay was immunoSEQ multiplex PCR, and TCRdb's table has in-frame clones only and misses some. The table lists around 500,000 clones, 76% of them singletons. The sequenced sample consisted of PBMCs. Source of these receptors: a woman aged 40-49 years in good health. Some clones in this sample may be carry-over from other donors' samples. CDR3s leave out the opening cysteine and the closing phenylalanine or tryptophan. The order of the fields is V gene, J gene, CDR3 protein.

v_gene: TRBV7-2; j_gene: TRBJ1-4; CDR3aa: ASSRVVGEEKLF
v_gene: TRBV5-5; j_gene: TRBJ2-1; CDR3aa: ASSPAEVNNEQF
v_gene: TRBV7-2; j_gene: TRBJ2-5; CDR3aa: ASSPSQGNWETQY
v_gene: TRBV5-1; j_gene: TRBJ1-1; CDR3aa: ASSSDTNTEAF
v_gene: TRBV7-2; j_gene: TRBJ2-7; CDR3aa: ASSLGVGEQY
v_gene: TRBV5-6; j_gene: TRBJ1-4; CDR3aa: ASSARQGDGEKLF
v_gene: TRBV27; j_gene: TRBJ2-2; CDR3aa: ASSSLTRTGSPGELF
v_gene: TRBV6-5; j_gene: TRBJ2-7; CDR3aa: ASKASGTYEQY
v_gene: TRBV30; j_gene: TRBJ2-7; CDR3aa: AWSAISTMGEQY
v_gene: TRBV9; j_gene: TRBJ2-3; CDR3aa: ASSVHSASTDTQY
v_gene: TRBV20-1; j_gene: TRBJ2-1; CDR3aa: SADRTNEQF
v_gene: TRBV4-2; j_gene: TRBJ2-1; CDR3aa: ASSQELAGWEGEQF
v_gene: TRBV5-1; j_gene: TRBJ1-1; CDR3aa: ASSLSPIQNTEAF
v_gene: TRBV18; j_gene: TRBJ1-4; CDR3aa: ASSPQVEANEKLF
v_gene: TRBV7-3; j_gene: TRBJ2-3; CDR3aa: ASSLRRAASTDTQY
v_gene: TRBV2; j_gene: TRBJ2-7; CDR3aa: ASRVRSVQTYEQY
v_gene: TRBV4-3; j_gene: TRBJ1-4; CDR3aa: ASSRDLYEKLF
v_gene: TRBV25-1; j_gene: TRBJ2-3; CDR3aa: ASRSRDRWGTDTQY
v_gene: TRBV14; j_gene: TRBJ1-4; CDR3aa: ASSRRLEKLF
v_gene: TRBV18; j_gene: TRBJ1-5; CDR3aa: ASSRSTREDQPQH
v_gene: TRBV4-2; j_gene: TRBJ2-1; CDR3aa: ASSPEREFWNEQF
v_gene: TRBV21-1; j_gene: TRBJ2-1; CDR3aa: ASSPPRLAGGPLNNEQF
v_gene: TRBV9; j_gene: TRBJ2-7; CDR3aa: ASSVGLGEQY
v_gene: TRBV27; j_gene: TRBJ2-2; CDR3aa: ASRKGSGARSTGELF
v_gene: TRBV10-3; j_gene: TRBJ2-3; CDR3aa: AIRGANEGTDTQY
v_gene: TRBV6-1; j_gene: TRBJ1-2; CDR3aa: ASSEATGGGSYT
v_gene: TRBV6-4; j_gene: TRBJ2-3; CDR3aa: ASSSLAGADTQY
v_gene: TRBV5-4; j_gene: TRBJ2-2; CDR3aa: ASSRTSGRSAGELF
v_gene: TRBV28; j_gene: TRBJ2-2; CDR3aa: ASSLWPGANTGELF
v_gene: TRBV5-1; j_gene: TRBJ1-1; CDR3aa: ASSPGRGEVNTEAF
v_gene: TRBV28; j_gene: TRBJ1-3; CDR3aa: ASSLFSAGSGNTIY
v_gene: TRBV10-2; j_gene: TRBJ1-5; CDR3aa: ASSVERGNQPQH
v_gene: TRBV15; j_gene: TRBJ2-5; CDR3aa: ATSRDPIWGVGSQETQY
v_gene: TRBV6-1; j_gene: TRBJ2-1; CDR3aa: ASSEVLGQGRNEQF
v_gene: TRBV15; j_gene: TRBJ2-1; CDR3aa: ATSRDPLALAGGRNEQF
v_gene: TRBV5-6; j_gene: TRBJ1-5; CDR3aa: ASSLTGRDNQPQH
v_gene: TRBV5-3; j_gene: TRBJ1-4; CDR3aa: ARSSPGPSGEKLF
v_gene: TRBV18; j_gene: TRBJ2-7; CDR3aa: ASSTGVLSSYEQY
v_gene: TRBV19; j_gene: TRBJ2-2; CDR3aa: ASSQQGAGELF
v_gene: TRBV9; j_gene: TRBJ2-7; CDR3aa: ASSVGLVGDRAHEQY
v_gene: TRBV7-2; j_gene: TRBJ2-2; CDR3aa: ASSLFVGPVRELF
v_gene: TRBV5-4; j_gene: TRBJ2-1; CDR3aa: ASSLTSGIYEQF
v_gene: TRBV5-6; j_gene: TRBJ2-5; CDR3aa: ASSPRGGPSEETQY